The T cell receptor (beta chain) described here comes from a study of cytomegalovirus exposure and HLA in healthy donors. Germline lookup yields CDR1 LGHNA and CDR2 YSLEER. The CDR3 loop spans 15 amino acids. The V and J ends lost 4 bases and 5 bases respectively, with 17 bases between them. A multiplex PCR was run with 60 Vbeta primers and 13 Jbeta primers. Produced via immunoSEQ multiplex PCR; TCRdb's table is partial and in-frame only. The sample lists over 150,000 clones, 78% occurring once. This receptor was obtained from a woman aged 45-60 years in good health and CMV-seropositive. Sequenced sample: PBMCs. This sequence joins TRBV4-3 and TRBJ1-2, with a tentative D call TRBD1 (6 bases). The CDR3 nucleotides are TGCGCCAGCAGCCCTAGAATTGGGGGGGCATATGGCTACACCTTC. Translation: CASSPRIGGAYGYTF.